This T cell receptor (beta chain) was captured in a study of tumor-infiltrating lymphocytes in primary liver carcinoma. Researchers generated TCR beta cDNA from about 530 ng of total RNA, relying on a constant-region primer. Three nested multiplex PCR rounds of slightly modified ARM-PCR generated TCR beta libraries. The first two PCR rounds used TRBV1-TRBV30 forward primers with a C-beta reverse primer, around 10 cycles each. TCRdb re-called the multiplex PCR reads with MiXCR, one entry per CDR3 protein. The table lists about 310,000 distinct CDR3 sequences, 60% to 80% of them singletons. Trimming took off 1 base at V and 1 base at J, with 10 bases between the two ends. CDR3 length: 15 residues. Per the germline V gene, CDR1 is SGHRS and CDR2 is YFSETQ. Study-level results: Tumor region pairs showed greater overlap than either tumor-adjacent or tumor-blood pairs did.

Out of unsorted whole blood came the blood RNA, and germline DNA was extracted as well. Before the surgical procedure, approximately 4 milliliters of peripheral blood were collected. On this clonotype: Its antigen is undetermined.

The sample taken for sequencing was peripheral blood. The sequence came from a man in his forties with primary liver carcinoma and hepatitis B virus infection. The rearrangement joins TRBV5-1 to TRBJ2-3; no firm D call. The CDR3 loop is CASSLPDSGTDTQYF. The CDR3 coding sequence is TGCGCCAGCAGCTTGCCCGACTCCGGCACAGATACGCAGTATTTT.